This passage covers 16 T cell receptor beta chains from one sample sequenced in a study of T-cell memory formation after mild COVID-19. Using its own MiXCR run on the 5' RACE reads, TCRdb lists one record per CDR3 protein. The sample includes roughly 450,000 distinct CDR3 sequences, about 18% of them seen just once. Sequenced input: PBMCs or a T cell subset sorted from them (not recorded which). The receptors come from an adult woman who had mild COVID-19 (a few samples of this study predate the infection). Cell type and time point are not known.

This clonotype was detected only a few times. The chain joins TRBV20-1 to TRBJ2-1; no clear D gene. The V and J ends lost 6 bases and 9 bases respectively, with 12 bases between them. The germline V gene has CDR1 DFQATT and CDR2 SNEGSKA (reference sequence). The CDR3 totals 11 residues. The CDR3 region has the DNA TGCAGTGCCGAACCGAGGAGTGAGCAGTTCTTC. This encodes CSAEPRSEQFF.

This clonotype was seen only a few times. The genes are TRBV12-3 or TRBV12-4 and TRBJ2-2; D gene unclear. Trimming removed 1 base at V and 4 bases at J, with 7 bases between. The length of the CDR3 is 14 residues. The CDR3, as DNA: TGTGCCAGCAGTTTAGAGAGGTCCACCGGGGAGCTGTTTTTT. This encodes CASSLERSTGELFF.

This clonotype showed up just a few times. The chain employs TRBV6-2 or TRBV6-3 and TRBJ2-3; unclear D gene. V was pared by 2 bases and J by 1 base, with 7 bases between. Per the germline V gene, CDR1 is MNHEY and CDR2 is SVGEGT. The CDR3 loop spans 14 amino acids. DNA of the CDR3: TGTGCCAGCAGTTACGTACTTCGCACAGATACGCAGTATTTT. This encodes CASSYVLRTDTQYF.

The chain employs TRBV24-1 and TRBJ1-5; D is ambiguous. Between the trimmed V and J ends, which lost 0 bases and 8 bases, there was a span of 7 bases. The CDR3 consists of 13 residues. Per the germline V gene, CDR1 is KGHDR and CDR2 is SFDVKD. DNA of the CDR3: TGTGCCACCAGTGATTTGACTGGGGAGCCCCAGCATTTT. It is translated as CATSDLTGEPQHF.

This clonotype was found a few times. DNA of the CDR3: TGCAGTGCAACTAACACCTGGACAGTCTCCTACGAGCAGTACTTC. It translates to CSATNTWTVSYEQYF. The rearrangement joins TRBV20-1 to TRBJ2-7, with a tentative D call TRBD1 (6 bases). This CDR3 contains 15 residues. Germline V gene sequence: CDR1 DFQATT, CDR2 SNEGSKA (reference sequence). V gave up 6 bases and J gave up 0 bases, with 18 bases separating them.

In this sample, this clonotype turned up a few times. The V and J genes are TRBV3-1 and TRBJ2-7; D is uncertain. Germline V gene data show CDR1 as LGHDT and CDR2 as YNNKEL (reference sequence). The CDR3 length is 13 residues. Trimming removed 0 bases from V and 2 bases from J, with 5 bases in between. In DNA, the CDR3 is TGTGCCAGCAGCCAAGATCTTACCTACGAGCAGTACTTC. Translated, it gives CASSQDLTYEQYF.

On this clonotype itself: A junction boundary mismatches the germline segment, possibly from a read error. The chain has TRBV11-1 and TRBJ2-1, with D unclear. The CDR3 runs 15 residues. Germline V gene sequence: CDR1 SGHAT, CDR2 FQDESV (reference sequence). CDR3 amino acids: CASSSRFSSYNEQFF. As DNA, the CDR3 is TGTGCAAGCAGCTCCAGGTTCAGCTCCTACAATGAGCAGTTCTTC.

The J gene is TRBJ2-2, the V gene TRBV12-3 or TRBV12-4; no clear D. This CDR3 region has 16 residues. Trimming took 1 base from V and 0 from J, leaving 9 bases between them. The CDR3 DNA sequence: TGTGCCAGCAGTTTAGGTTCTGGATCGAACACCGGGGAGCTGTTTTTT. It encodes CASSLGSGSNTGELFF.

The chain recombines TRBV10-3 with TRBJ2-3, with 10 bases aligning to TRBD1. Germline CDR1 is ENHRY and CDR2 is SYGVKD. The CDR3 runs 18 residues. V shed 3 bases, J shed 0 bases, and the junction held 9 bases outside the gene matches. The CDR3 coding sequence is TGTGCCATCAGTGACACCGGGACAGGGGCCGCTAGCACAGATACGCAGTATTTT. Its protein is CAISDTGTGAASTDTQYF.

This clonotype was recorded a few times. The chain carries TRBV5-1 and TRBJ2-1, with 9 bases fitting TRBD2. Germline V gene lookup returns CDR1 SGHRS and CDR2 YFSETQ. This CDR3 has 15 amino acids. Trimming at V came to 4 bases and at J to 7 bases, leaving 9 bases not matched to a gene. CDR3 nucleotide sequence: TGCGCCAGCAGCCCTGCAGGGCGGGAGGGTAATGAGCAGTTCTTC. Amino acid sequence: CASSPAGREGNEQFF.

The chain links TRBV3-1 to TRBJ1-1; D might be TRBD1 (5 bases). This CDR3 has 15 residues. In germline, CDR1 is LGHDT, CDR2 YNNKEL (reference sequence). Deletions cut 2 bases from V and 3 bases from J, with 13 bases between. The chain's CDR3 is CASSQYRPGDTEAFF. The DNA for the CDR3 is TGTGCCAGCAGCCAATACAGGCCGGGTGACACTGAAGCTTTCTTT.

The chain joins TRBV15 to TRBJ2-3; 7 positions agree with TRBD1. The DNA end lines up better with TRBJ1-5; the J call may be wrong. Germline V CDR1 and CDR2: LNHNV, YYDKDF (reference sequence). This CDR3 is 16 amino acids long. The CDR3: CATSVGTGVSWGTQHF. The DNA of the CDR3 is TGTGCCACCAGCGTCGGCACAGGGGTTAGTTGGGGTACGCAGCATTTT.

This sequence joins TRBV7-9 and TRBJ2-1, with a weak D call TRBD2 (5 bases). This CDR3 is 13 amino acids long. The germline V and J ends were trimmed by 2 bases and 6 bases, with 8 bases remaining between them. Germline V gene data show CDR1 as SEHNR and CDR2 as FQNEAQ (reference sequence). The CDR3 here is CASSLRGSNEQFF. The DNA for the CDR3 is TGTGCCAGCAGCTTACGGGGTAGCAATGAGCAGTTCTTC.

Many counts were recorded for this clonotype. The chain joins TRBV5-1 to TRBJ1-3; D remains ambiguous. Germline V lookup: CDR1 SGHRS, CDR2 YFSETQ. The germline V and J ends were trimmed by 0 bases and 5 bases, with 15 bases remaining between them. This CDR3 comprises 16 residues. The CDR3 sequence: CASSLEMMNLRNTIYF. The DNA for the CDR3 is TGCGCCAGCAGCTTGGAGATGATGAATCTCCGAAACACCATATATTTT.

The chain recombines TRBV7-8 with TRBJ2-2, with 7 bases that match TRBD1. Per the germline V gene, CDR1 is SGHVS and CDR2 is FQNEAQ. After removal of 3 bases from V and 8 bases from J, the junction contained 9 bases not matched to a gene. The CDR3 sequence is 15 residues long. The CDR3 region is CASSFQQGRWGELFF. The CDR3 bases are TGTGCCAGCAGCTTTCAACAGGGGCGATGGGGGGAGCTGTTTTTT.

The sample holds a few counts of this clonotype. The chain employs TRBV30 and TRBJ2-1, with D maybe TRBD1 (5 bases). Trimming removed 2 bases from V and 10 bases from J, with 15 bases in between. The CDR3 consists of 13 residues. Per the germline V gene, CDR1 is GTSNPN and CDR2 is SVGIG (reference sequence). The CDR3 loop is CAWSPGLGGEQFF. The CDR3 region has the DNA TGTGCCTGGAGTCCAGGGTTGGGTGGGGAGCAGTTCTTC. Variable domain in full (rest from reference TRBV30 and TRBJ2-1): SQTIHQWPATLVQPVGSPLSLECTVEGTSNPNLYWYRQAAGRGLQLLFYSVGIGQISSEVPQNLSASRPQDRQFILSSKKLLLSDSGFYLCAWSPGLGGEQFFGPGTRLTVL.